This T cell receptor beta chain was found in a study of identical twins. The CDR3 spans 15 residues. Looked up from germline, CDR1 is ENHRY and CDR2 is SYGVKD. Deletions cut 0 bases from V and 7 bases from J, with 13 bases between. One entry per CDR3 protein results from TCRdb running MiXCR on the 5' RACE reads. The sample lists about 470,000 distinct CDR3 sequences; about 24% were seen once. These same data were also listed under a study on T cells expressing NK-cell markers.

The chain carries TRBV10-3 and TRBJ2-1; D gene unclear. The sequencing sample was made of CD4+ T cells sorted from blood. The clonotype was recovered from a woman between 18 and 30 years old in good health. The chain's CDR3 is CAISESTRGANEQFF. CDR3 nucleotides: TGTGCCATCAGTGAGTCGACTCGTGGAGCGAATGAGCAGTTCTTC.